A single sample gave rise to the 30 T cell receptor beta chains below, sequenced in a study of T cell responses to AZD1222 COVID-19 vaccine. TCRdb's copy holds only in-frame clones and misses some; the assay was immunoSEQ multiplex PCR. The repertoire holds 85,000 or so clones, about 86% seen once, with around 5.4% in the top ten. Sequences were derived from peripheral blood, sampled 28 days after the second AZD1222 dose. These receptors came from an adult who received the AZD1222 COVID-19 vaccine.

DNA of the CDR3: TGTGCCAGTACCCGGGGGTATGGAGGAGGACACTACGAGCAGTACTTC. Protein sequence: CASTRGYGGGHYEQYF. The chain employs TRBV19 and TRBJ2-7; a possible D gene is TRBD2 (6 bases). Germline V CDR1 and CDR2: LNHDA, SQIVND (reference sequence). The V gene lost 7 bases and the J gene lost 3 bases, with 22 bases spanning the gap. The CDR3 is made up of 16 amino acids.

This clone was seen a handful of times. The rearrangement uses TRBV19 and TRBJ1-5, with unresolved D. Trimming shortened V by 11 bases and J by 9 bases, and 11 bases separated the two germline ends. Germline-derived CDR1 and CDR2 are LNHDA and SQIVND (reference sequence). This CDR3 region has 10 residues. CDR3 region: CAVGPGPQHF. Written as DNA, the CDR3 is TGTGCCGTAGGTCCCGGGCCCCAGCATTTT.

This clone was seen just once. The rearrangement uses TRBV29-1 and TRBJ1-1; D is perhaps TRBD1 (6 bases). This CDR3 region has 13 residues. V lost 6 bases and J 4 bases, leaving 15 bases between the germline ends. Germline lookup yields CDR1 SQVTM and CDR2 ANQGSEA. The CDR3 DNA follows: TGCAGCGTGGCGGCTCGCAGGGGCACTGAAGCTTTCTTT. It yields the protein CSVAARRGTEAFF. Supplemented by reference TRBV29-1 and TRBJ1-1, the full variable domain reads SAVISQKPSRDICQRGTSLTIQCQVDSQVTMMFWYRQQPGQSLTLIATANQGSEATYESGFVIDKFPISRPNLTFSTLTVSNMSPEDSSIYLCSVAARRGTEAFFGQGTRLTVV.

V usage is TRBV7-9 and J usage is TRBJ1-2; D is unresolved. The CDR3 length is 13 residues. V dropped 5 bases and J dropped 2 bases, with 9 bases sitting between them. The germline V gene has CDR1 SEHNR and CDR2 FQNEAQ (reference sequence). CDR3 sequence reads: CASSARINYGYTF. Here the CDR3 DNA reads TGTGCCAGCAGCGCCCGGATCAACTATGGCTACACCTTC.

This clone has just one count. V is TRBV5-1 and J is TRBJ2-1; tentative D call: TRBD2 (5 bases). CDR1 and CDR2 (germline): SGHRS, YFSETQ. V was cut by 7 bases and J by 9 bases, with 26 bases left in between. The CDR3 sequence is 16 residues long. In DNA form, the CDR3 reads TGCGCCAGCCTTTCCGCGGCGGGCCGGCCATCTGGTGAGCAGTTCTTC. Translation: CASLSAAGRPSGEQFF.

The rearrangement links TRBV15 to TRBJ2-5, with D unclear. CDR3 length: 14 residues. Germline-derived CDR1 and CDR2 are LNHNV and YYDKDF (reference sequence). Trimming removed 1 base at V and 0 bases at J, with 6 bases between. CDR3 loop: CATSRAPDQETQYF. The CDR3 coding sequence is TGTGCCACCAGCAGAGCCCCCGACCAAGAGACCCAGTACTTC. Complete variable domain (other parts from reference TRBV15 and TRBJ2-5): DAMVIQNPRYQVTQFGKPVTLSCSQTLNHNVMYWYQQKSSQAPKLLFHYYDKDFNNEADTPDNFQSRRPNTSFCFLDIRSPGLGDTAMYLCATSRAPDQETQYFGPGTRLLVL.

J is TRBJ2-7 and V is TRBV20-1; 9 bases are shared with TRBD1. The J segment lost 9 bases and the V segment lost 3 bases, leaving 15 bases of the junction unmatched. Germline CDR1 is DFQATT and CDR2 is SNEGSKA (reference sequence). There are 15 residues in the CDR3. CDR3 residues: CSASPSGTGNLVQYF. The DNA of the CDR3 is TGCAGTGCTAGTCCCTCCGGGACAGGGAATTTGGTGCAGTACTTC.

This sequence joins TRBV7-9 and TRBJ2-4; D might be TRBD1 (5 bases). The CDR3 consists of 16 residues. CDR1 is SEHNR, CDR2 FQNEAQ, per germline (reference sequence). The V gene lost 0 bases and the J gene lost 0 bases, with 9 bases spanning the gap. The CDR3 bases are TGTGCCAGCAGCTTAGCGCTAGGGGTAGCCAAAAACATTCAGTACTTC. Translation: CASSLALGVAKNIQYF.

This clone occurred once. The chain combines TRBV7-2 with TRBJ2-7; 7 bases line up with TRBD1. This CDR3 has 13 amino acids. Looked up from germline, CDR1 is SGHTA and CDR2 is FQGNSA. V gave up 7 bases and J gave up 3 bases; unmatched junction bases: 6. DNA of the CDR3: TGTGCCAGCAACCCGGGACAGTACTACGAGCAGTACTTC. This gives the protein CASNPGQYYEQYF.

The J gene is TRBJ2-3, the V gene TRBV6-5; TRBD2 matches at 13 bases. From germline, CDR1 is MNHEY and CDR2 SVGAGI. V shed 7 bases and J 5 bases; nucleotides not matched to a gene: 6. This CDR3 contains 15 residues. In DNA form, the CDR3 reads TGTGCCAGCACCGGACTAGCGGGAGATATAGATACGCAGTATTTT. This codes for CASTGLAGDIDTQYF.

The rearrangement joins TRBV28 to TRBJ1-1, with D tentatively TRBD1 (5 bases). This CDR3 contains 15 residues. Germline V gene data show CDR1 as MDHEN and CDR2 as SYDVKM. V was shortened by 4 bases and J by 5 bases, with 17 bases between the two germline ends. CDR3 nucleotide sequence: TGTGCCAGCAGTTCCGGACATTCTAGTCGGACTGAAGCTTTCTTT. Translation: CASSSGHSSRTEAFF.

Written as DNA, the CDR3 is TGTGCCAGTAGTCCAGGAACCGGGGAGCTGTTTTTT. Its translation: CASSPGTGELFF. This sequence joins TRBV19 and TRBJ2-2; no clear D gene. The CDR3 length is 12 residues. CDR1 LNHDA and CDR2 SQIVND come from the germline V gene (reference sequence). The V end lost 5 bases, the J end lost 5 bases, and 6 bases lay between the germline ends. The variable domain in full, with the rest retrieved from reference TRBV19 and TRBJ2-2, is DGGITQSPKYLFRKEGQNVTLSCEQNLNHDAMYWYRQDPGQGLRLIYYSQIVNDFQKGDIAEGYSVSREKKESFPLTVTSAQKNPTAFYLCASSPGTGELFFGEGSRLTVL.

The rearrangement links TRBV27 to TRBJ1-6; D might be TRBD1 (5 bases). The germline V and J ends were trimmed by 6 bases and 7 bases, with 13 bases remaining between them. The CDR3 length is 14 residues. CDR1 and CDR2 from the germline V gene are MNHEY and SMNVEV (reference sequence). CDR3 protein: CASSSTQGNSPLHF. The CDR3 DNA sequence: TGTGCCAGCAGCTCCACGCAGGGAAATTCACCCCTCCACTTT.

This clone was picked up a small number of times. The CDR3 is CASSGRQGLEAFF. DNA for the CDR3: TGTGCCAGCAGCGGACGACAGGGGTTAGAAGCTTTCTTT. The V gene is TRBV5-6, the J gene TRBJ1-1; 8 nucleotides line up with TRBD1. This CDR3 has 13 amino acids. V lost 4 bases to trimming and J lost 8 bases; unmatched junction nucleotides: 7. Per germline, CDR1 SGHDT and CDR2 YYEEEE.

The chain employs TRBV7-9 and TRBJ1-1; possible D gene TRBD1, 5 bases. The germline V gene encodes CDR1 SEHNR and CDR2 FQNEAQ (reference sequence). The V and J ends lost 5 bases and 4 bases respectively, with 11 bases between them. The CDR3 has 13 residues. The CDR3 sequence: CASSPGGFTEAFF. The CDR3 bases are TGTGCCAGCAGCCCCGGGGGGTTCACTGAAGCTTTCTTT.

V usage is TRBV3-1 (or the pseudogene TRBV3-2) and J usage is TRBJ1-3, with D possibly matching TRBD1 (6 bases). The V end lost 3 bases, the J end lost 4 bases, and 10 bases lay between the germline ends. The CDR3 has 14 residues. The germline V gene encodes CDR1 LGHDT and CDR2 YNNKEL (reference sequence). The CDR3 loop is CASSHTGTGNTIYF. The CDR3 nucleotides are TGTGCCAGCAGCCATACAGGGACAGGAAACACCATATATTTT.

This chain joins TRBV20-1 and TRBJ2-7, with D uncertain. Germline-derived CDR1 and CDR2 are DFQATT and SNEGSKA (reference sequence). V gave up 3 bases and J gave up 2 bases, with 11 bases separating them. The CDR3 has 13 residues. CDR3 bases: TGCAGTGCTAGTCGAGGCCCTGCCTACGAGCAGTACTTC. It specifies CSASRGPAYEQYF.

The gene calls are TRBV7-9 and TRBJ2-3; D is ambiguous. The CDR3 totals 12 residues. V lost 2 bases to trimming and J lost 5 bases, with 5 bases between them. Germline V gives CDR1 SEHNR, CDR2 FQNEAQ (reference sequence). The CDR3 coding sequence is TGTGCCAGCAGCTTAATCGTAGATACGCAGTATTTT. The encoded protein is CASSLIVDTQYF.

This clone was seen only once. The J gene is TRBJ1-2, the V gene TRBV5-1; no firm D call. The V end lost 3 bases, the J end lost 0 bases, and 12 bases lay between the germline ends. This CDR3 spans 15 amino acids. Germline V CDR1 and CDR2: SGHRS, YFSETQ. CDR3: CASSWVGGTNYGYTF. As DNA, the CDR3 is TGCGCCAGCAGCTGGGTCGGCGGCACTAACTATGGCTACACCTTC.

This clone came up once. The V and J genes are TRBV2 and TRBJ1-5; 8 bases match TRBD1. The CDR3 is made up of 16 amino acids. The ends lost 2 bases at V and 2 bases at J; junction bases unmatched: 5. Germline loops: CDR1 SNHLY, CDR2 FYNNEI. CDR3 bases: TGTGCCAGCAGTGAAATCCAGGGGGCTGGCAATCAGCCCCAGCATTTT. Amino acid sequence: CASSEIQGAGNQPQHF.

The chain has TRBV4-1 and TRBJ1-6, with D perhaps TRBD1 (5 bases). The CDR3 is 17 amino acids. The V gene lost 6 bases and the J gene lost 0 bases, with 15 bases spanning the gap. From germline, CDR1 is MGHRA and CDR2 YSYEKL. CDR3 protein: CASSTGTELSYNSPLHF. The CDR3 DNA sequence: TGCGCCAGCAGTACCGGGACCGAGCTCTCCTATAATTCACCCCTCCACTTT.

This chain links TRBV29-1 with TRBJ1-3; D not certain. This CDR3 comprises 12 residues. V lost 7 bases and J lost 0, with 7 bases in between. CDR1 SQVTM and CDR2 ANQGSEA come from the germline V gene. CDR3 protein: CSAHSSGNTIYF. The CDR3 nucleotides read TGCAGCGCTCACAGCTCTGGAAACACCATATATTTT.

This clone was counted only a few times. The chain joins TRBV7-9 to TRBJ1-2; D gene uncertain. Germline V gene data show CDR1 as SEHNR and CDR2 as FQNEAQ (reference sequence). This CDR3 has 15 residues. Trimming took off 5 bases at V and 0 bases at J, with 13 bases between the two ends. This CDR3 reads CASSPHSGANYGYTF. DNA of the CDR3: TGTGCCAGCAGCCCCCACTCGGGTGCTAACTATGGCTACACCTTC. Variable domain in full (rest from reference TRBV7-9 and TRBJ1-2): DTGVSQNPRHKITKRGQNVTFRCDPISEHNRLYWYRQTLGQGPEFLTYFQNEAQLEKSRLLSDRFSAERPKGSFSTLEIQRTEQGDSAMYLCASSPHSGANYGYTFGSGTRLTVV.

This sequence joins TRBV7-9 and TRBJ2-1; D is undetermined. Germline V gene data show CDR1 as SEHNR and CDR2 as FQNEAQ (reference sequence). CDR3 size: 16 residues. V shed 6 bases and J shed 0 bases, with 15 bases lying between them. The CDR3 DNA reads TGTGCCAGCAGTCCAGGTGGGCAGATCTCCTACAATGAGCAGTTCTTC. Translation gives CASSPGGQISYNEQFF.

The rearrangement links TRBV18 to TRBJ2-1, with D perhaps being TRBD1 or TRBD2 (5 bases each). Trimming stripped 0 bases from V and 10 bases from J, with 13 bases between. Per the germline V gene, CDR1 is KGHSH and CDR2 is LQKENI. The CDR3 spans 14 residues. CDR3 sequence: CASSPPQGWDEQFF. CDR3 in DNA: TGTGCCAGCTCACCACCGCAAGGTTGGGACGAGCAGTTCTTC.

This clone was counted once. J is TRBJ1-5 and V is TRBV11-2; D possibly corresponds to TRBD1 (6 bases). This CDR3 comprises 14 residues. Germline V gene lookup returns CDR1 SGHAT and CDR2 FQNNGV. V was shortened by 3 bases and J by 5 bases, with 11 bases between the two germline ends. The CDR3: CASSLGPGDQPQHF. CDR3 coding DNA: TGTGCCAGCAGCTTGGGTCCAGGGGATCAGCCCCAGCATTTT.

The gene calls are TRBV10-2 and TRBJ1-2, with 7 positions matching TRBD1. The ends lost 6 bases at V and 4 bases at J; junction bases unmatched: 8. Per the germline V gene, CDR1 is WSHSY and CDR2 is SAAADI. The CDR3 sequence is 14 residues long. CDR3 sequence reads: CASSGQASSYGYTF. The CDR3 DNA reads as TGCGCCAGCAGCGGACAGGCCTCATCCTATGGCTACACCTTC.

The genes are TRBV5-5 and TRBJ2-1, with 8 positions matching TRBD1. CDR3 length: 14 amino acids. Germline-derived CDR1 and CDR2 are SGHKS and YYEKEE (reference sequence). The J segment lost 7 bases and the V segment lost 4 bases, leaving 7 bases of the junction unmatched. The CDR3 reads CASSPRDRRNEQFF. The CDR3 DNA reads TGTGCCAGCAGCCCCAGGGACAGGAGGAATGAGCAGTTCTTC.

V and J are TRBV4-1 and TRBJ1-6; no definite D call. CDR1 and CDR2 (germline): MGHRA, YSYEKL. The CDR3 consists of 19 residues. V was trimmed by 0 bases and J by 9 bases, leaving 24 bases between them. The CDR3 DNA reads TGCGCCAGCAGCCAAGATCTCGGGCCACGAGGCGGGGATGGTTCACCCCTCCACTTT. Translating gives CASSQDLGPRGGDGSPLHF.

The DNA for the CDR3 is TGTGTCAGACCTACCGGGACGTCGGACACCTTC. Translation gives CVRPTGTSDTF. The rearrangement uses TRBV19 and TRBJ1-2, with D possibly TRBD1 on 5 matching bases. The CDR3 length is 11 residues. CDR1 is LNHDA and CDR2 is SQIVND in the germline V gene (reference sequence).